This passage covers 29 T cell receptor beta chains from one sample sequenced in a study of PD-1 blockade in mismatch repair-deficient tumors. Sequencing used immunoSEQ multiplex PCR; TCRdb keeps in-frame clones, though not all of them. Of 77,000 or so clones listed, approximately 80% are singletons. Here the sequenced sample was peripheral blood, taken 44 weeks after starting pembrolizumab. Source of these receptors: an adult with mismatch repair-deficient cancer.

The gene calls are TRBV30 and TRBJ1-1, with TRBD1 as a possible D gene (5 bases). Germline V gives CDR1 GTSNPN, CDR2 SVGIG (reference sequence). The V end was cut by 2 bases, the J end by 5 bases, with 12 bases between. The CDR3 runs 13 residues. The chain's CDR3 is CAWSQGVETEAFF. In nucleotides, the CDR3 is TGTGCCTGGAGTCAAGGGGTAGAAACTGAAGCTTTCTTT.

The chain uses TRBV11-3 and TRBJ2-1; D is possibly TRBD1 (6 bases). The V and J ends lost 7 bases and 5 bases respectively, with 15 bases between them. The CDR3 has 14 amino acids. CDR1 and CDR2 from the germline V gene are SGHNT and YENEEA. CDR3 amino acids: CASTPVGGNNEQFF. CDR3 bases: TGTGCCAGCACCCCAGTAGGGGGAAACAATGAGCAGTTCTTC. Drawing the rest from reference TRBV11-3 and TRBJ2-1, the complete variable domain is EAGVVQSPRYKIIEKKQPVAFWCNPISGHNTLYWYLQNLGQGPELLIRYENEEAVDDSQLPKDRFSAERLKGVDSTLKIQPAELGDSAVYLCASTPVGGNNEQFFGPGTRLTVL.

CDR3 nucleotide sequence: TGTGCCTGGACCCCCCCGGGACAAGGAAATACCGGGGAGCTGTTTTTT. Its translation: CAWTPPGQGNTGELFF. The V gene is TRBV30, the J gene TRBJ2-2; a weak D match, TRBD1 (6 bases). The CDR3 has 16 residues. Trimming took 4 bases from V and 5 from J, leaving 20 bases between them. The germline gives CDR1 GTSNPN, CDR2 SVGIG (reference sequence).

This clone has a handful of counts. V and J are TRBV7-8 and TRBJ2-6, with TRBD1 as a possible D gene (5 bases). CDR3 length: 18 residues. V lost 5 bases to trimming and J lost 0 bases, with 17 bases between them. Per the germline V gene, CDR1 is SGHVS and CDR2 is FQNEAQ. In nucleotides, the CDR3 is TGTGCCAGCAGCCATTACAGGTGGACGAGCTCTGGGGCCAACGTCCTGACTTTC. Its protein product is CASSHYRWTSSGANVLTF.

The J gene is TRBJ2-7, the V gene TRBV29-1, with a possible D match to TRBD2 (6 bases). Trimming removed 1 base from V and 3 bases from J, with 13 bases in between. The germline CDR1 and CDR2 sequences are SQVTM and ANQGSEA. The CDR3 has 14 amino acids. As DNA, the CDR3 is TGCAGCGTTGAAGTGGATTCGGGAGACTACGAGCAGTACTTC. This codes for CSVEVDSGDYEQYF.

The rearrangement uses TRBV6-5 and TRBJ2-7, with TRBD2 matching 12 bases. The CDR3 runs to 15 residues. Germline values: CDR1 MNHEY, CDR2 SVGAGI. The trim removed 5 bases at V and 6 bases at J, leaving 8 bases unmatched. Here the CDR3 DNA reads TGTGCCAGCAGTCCCGGCTTACTAGCGGGAGGCGAGCAGTACTTC. Its protein product is CASSPGLLAGGEQYF.

This clone showed up just a few times. The V gene is TRBV19, the J gene TRBJ2-5; D gene uncertain. V lost 6 bases and J 5 bases, leaving 13 bases between the germline ends. Per the germline V gene, CDR1 is LNHDA and CDR2 is SQIVND (reference sequence). This CDR3 spans 13 amino acids. The CDR3 region is CASSARVRETQYF. CDR3 nucleotides: TGTGCCAGTAGCGCAAGGGTTCGGGAGACCCAGTACTTC.

The chain recombines TRBV29-1 with TRBJ1-1, with D possibly being TRBD1 (5 bases). The ends were cut back, 7 bases at V and 0 bases at J, with 15 bases in the middle. The germline V gene has CDR1 SQVTM and CDR2 ANQGSEA. CDR3 length: 14 residues. CDR3 in DNA: TGCAGCGCCCGGGAGGGACCGTTGAACACTGAAGCTTTCTTT. Its protein is CSAREGPLNTEAFF.

The genes are TRBV9 and TRBJ1-1; a possible D gene is TRBD1 (5 bases). The CDR3 extends over 14 amino acids. Between the trimmed V and J ends, which lost 3 bases and 5 bases, there was a span of 14 bases. Germline values: CDR1 SGDLS, CDR2 YYNGEE. The CDR3 loop is CASSGARDDTEAFF. CDR3 nucleotides: TGTGCCAGCAGCGGAGCCAGGGATGATACTGAAGCTTTCTTT.

This rearrangement joins TRBV7-3 to TRBJ2-6; D is unresolved. With 3 bases removed from V and 2 bases from J, the gap between germline ends came to 14 bases. Germline V gene sequence: CDR1 SGHTA, CDR2 FQGTGA. The CDR3 covers 17 residues. The CDR3 here is CASSFDGLTPGANVLTF. The CDR3 DNA is TGTGCCAGCAGCTTTGACGGGTTAACCCCTGGGGCCAACGTCCTGACTTTC.

The chain recombines TRBV5-6 with TRBJ2-7, with TRBD1 matching over 9 bases. The V gene end was trimmed by 3 bases and the J gene end by 1 base; junction bases not matched to a gene: 5. The length of the CDR3 is 15 residues. CDR1 and CDR2 from the germline V gene are SGHDT and YYEEEE. The CDR3 region is CASSWGQGFSYEQYF. The CDR3 nucleotides are TGTGCCAGCAGCTGGGGACAGGGTTTTTCCTACGAGCAGTACTTC.

The chain has TRBV11-1 and TRBJ1-1; D call uncertain. This CDR3 spans 13 amino acids. V lost 3 bases and J lost 1, with 6 bases in between. In germline, CDR1 is SGHAT, CDR2 FQDESV (reference sequence). The CDR3 loop is CASSFSENTEAFF. The CDR3 DNA is TGTGCCAGCAGCTTCTCGGAGAACACTGAAGCTTTCTTT.

The chain recombines TRBV7-2 with TRBJ1-1; D perhaps matches TRBD1 (6 bases). In germline, CDR1 is SGHTA, CDR2 FQGNSA. V lost 1 base and J lost 4, with 16 bases in between. The CDR3 spans 16 residues. CDR3 sequence reads: CASSLGPTTGITEAFF. CDR3 nucleotides: TGTGCCAGCAGCTTAGGTCCCACGACAGGAATCACTGAAGCTTTCTTT.

The chain links TRBV19 to TRBJ2-1; D gene uncertain. V lost 0 bases to trimming and J lost 6 bases, with 12 bases between them. The CDR3 is 15 amino acids. Germline CDR1 reads LNHDA; CDR2 reads SQIVND (reference sequence). The CDR3 nucleotides are TGTGCCAGTAGTATAGAGGGAAGTTTCTCCAATGAGCAGTTCTTC. Its protein is CASSIEGSFSNEQFF. The whole variable domain, filled in from reference TRBV19 and TRBJ2-1, reads DGGITQSPKYLFRKEGQNVTLSCEQNLNHDAMYWYRQDPGQGLRLIYYSQIVNDFQKGDIAEGYSVSREKKESFPLTVTSAQKNPTAFYLCASSIEGSFSNEQFFGPGTRLTVL.

V and J are TRBV7-2 and TRBJ2-3; possibly TRBD1 or TRBD2 for D (5 bases each). The CDR3 consists of 12 residues. V was clipped by 5 bases and J by 5 bases, with 8 bases between them. Germline values: CDR1 SGHTA, CDR2 FQGNSA. DNA of the CDR3: TGTGCCAGCAGCCGGGGCCTAGATACGCAGTATTTT. As protein: CASSRGLDTQYF.

The chain recombines TRBV30 with TRBJ1-1; D is uncertain. Between the trimmed V and J ends, which lost 2 bases and 7 bases, there was a span of 11 bases. The CDR3 has 12 residues. From germline, CDR1 is GTSNPN and CDR2 SVGIG (reference sequence). For the CDR3, the DNA is TGTGCCTGGAGTCGCCAGTGGAATGAAGCTTTCTTT. Residues: CAWSRQWNEAFF.

The chain uses TRBV30 and TRBJ2-7; TRBD1 agrees at 10 bases. Trimming at V came to 3 bases and at J to 4 bases, leaving 3 bases not matched to a gene. The CDR3 spans 13 residues. Germline V gene sequence: CDR1 GTSNPN, CDR2 SVGIG (reference sequence). This chain's CDR3 is CAWRDRGKYEQYF. The CDR3 nucleotides are TGTGCCTGGAGGGACAGGGGGAAGTACGAGCAGTACTTC. The full variable domain, in which reference TRBV30 and TRBJ2-7 provide the parts outside the CDR3, is SQTIHQWPATLVQPVGSPLSLECTVEGTSNPNLYWYRQAAGRGLQLLFYSVGIGQISSEVPQNLSASRPQDRQFILSSKKLLLSDSGFYLCAWRDRGKYEQYFGPGTRLTVT.

V usage is TRBV5-6 and J usage is TRBJ2-7, with TRBD2 matching over 11 bases. Germline lookup yields CDR1 SGHDT and CDR2 YYEEEE. There are 16 residues in the CDR3. V lost 4 bases to trimming and J lost 2 bases; unmatched junction nucleotides: 8. CDR3 amino acids: CASSPILAGGAYEQYF. The CDR3 DNA is TGTGCCAGCAGCCCCATTCTAGCGGGAGGAGCCTACGAGCAGTACTTC.

This chain links TRBV9 with TRBJ2-2; 7 nucleotides match TRBD2. Germline assignment: CDR1 SGDLS and CDR2 YYNGEE. The CDR3 is 15 amino acids. With 0 bases clipped from V and 7 bases from J, the junction kept 6 bases outside the gene matches. CDR3 in DNA: TGTGCCAGCAGCGTAGCGGCGGGGACTAACGGGGAGCTGTTTTTT. It is translated as CASSVAAGTNGELFF.

This chain joins TRBV5-4 and TRBJ1-1; D ambiguous. The V gene's germline CDR1 is SGHNT and CDR2 YYREEE (reference sequence). CDR3 size: 12 residues. V lost 4 bases and J lost 4, with 8 bases in between. The CDR3 DNA sequence: TGTGCCAGCAGCCCCCAGTCCACTGAAGCTTTCTTT. Its translation is CASSPQSTEAFF. The full variable domain, its missing parts supplied by reference TRBV5-4 and TRBJ1-1, is ETGVTQSPTHLIKTRGQQVTLRCSSQSGHNTVSWYQQALGQGPQFIFQYYREEENGRGNFPPRFSGLQFPNYSSELNVNALELDDSALYLCASSPQSTEAFFGQGTRLTVV.

The chain recombines TRBV18 with TRBJ1-1; D might be TRBD1 (5 bases). Germline assignment: CDR1 KGHSH and CDR2 LQKENI. The CDR3 covers 14 residues. V lost 3 bases and J 1 base, leaving 9 bases between the germline ends. Here the CDR3 reads CASSPGPANTEAFF. For the CDR3, the DNA is TGTGCCAGCTCACCGGGACCTGCGAACACTGAAGCTTTCTTT.

The chain carries TRBV4-3 and TRBJ2-5; no clear D gene. The tail of the sequence fits TRBJ2-7 better, so the J call may be wrong. CDR3 length: 14 residues. In germline, CDR1 is LGHNA, CDR2 YSLEER. For the CDR3, the DNA is TGCGCCAGCAGCCAAGGAATGGAGTTGAACGAGCAGTACTTC. Translation: CASSQGMELNEQYF.

This rearrangement joins TRBV19 to TRBJ1-5; D is undetermined. Germline V gene lookup returns CDR1 LNHDA and CDR2 SQIVND (reference sequence). The V end lost 5 bases, the J end lost 3 bases, and 17 bases lay between the germline ends. The CDR3 is 16 amino acids. The chain's CDR3 is CASSRGGWQTNQPQHF. CDR3 DNA: TGTGCCAGTAGTCGTGGAGGGTGGCAGACCAATCAGCCCCAGCATTTT.

In DNA form, the CDR3 reads TGTGCCAGCAGCTTAGCAGGACGGAGTGGGGACACTGAAGCTTTCTTT. This sequence encodes CASSLAGRSGDTEAFF. The chain links TRBV7-9 to TRBJ1-1; D unresolved. CDR1 and CDR2 (germline): SEHNR, FQNEAQ (reference sequence). The CDR3 runs to 16 residues. Trimming shortened V by 0 bases and J by 3 bases, and 14 bases separated the two germline ends.

This sequence joins TRBV30 and TRBJ1-1, with D perhaps TRBD1 (6 bases). V was trimmed by 0 bases and J by 2 bases, leaving 13 bases between them. The CDR3 has 15 amino acids. Germline-derived CDR1 and CDR2 are GTSNPN and SVGIG (reference sequence). The CDR3 sequence: CAWSVWRTDNTEAFF. DNA for the CDR3: TGTGCCTGGAGTGTATGGCGGACAGATAACACTGAAGCTTTCTTT.

The V call is TRBV5-1, the J call TRBJ1-2, with 7 bases that match TRBD1. The J segment lost 4 bases and the V segment lost 4 bases, leaving 16 bases of the junction unmatched. Germline values: CDR1 SGHRS, CDR2 YFSETQ. The CDR3 is 17 residues long. As DNA, the CDR3 is TGCGCCAGCAGCCTCAGACAGGGAGGGACGGGGGTCTATGGCTACACCTTC. Its protein product is CASSLRQGGTGVYGYTF. The complete variable domain, with remaining parts taken from reference TRBV5-1 and TRBJ1-2, reads KAGVTQTPRYLIKTRGQQVTLSCSPISGHRSVSWYQQTPGQGLQFLFEYFSETQRNKGNFPGRFSGRQFSNSRSEMNVSTLELGDSALYLCASSLRQGGTGVYGYTFGSGTRLTVV.

The chain recombines TRBV27 with TRBJ2-7; 10 nucleotides agree with TRBD2. The V segment lost 6 bases and the J segment 2 bases; nucleotides outside the gene matches: 16. This CDR3 contains 18 residues. Germline lookup yields CDR1 MNHEY and CDR2 SMNVEV (reference sequence). CDR3 loop: CASRGGLAYKEGPYEQYF. Written as DNA, the CDR3 is TGTGCCAGCAGGGGGGGACTAGCGTATAAGGAGGGTCCCTACGAGCAGTACTTC.

V and J are TRBV19 and TRBJ2-5; 7 bases are a match to TRBD1. This CDR3 contains 14 residues. Germline-derived CDR1 and CDR2 are LNHDA and SQIVND (reference sequence). Trimming took 5 bases from V and 2 from J; bases not matched to a gene: 5. The CDR3 loop is CASSSGQMQETQYF. The CDR3 DNA follows: TGTGCCAGTAGTTCGGGACAGATGCAAGAGACCCAGTACTTC.

CDR3 coding DNA: TGTGCCAGCAGCTTAAACCTGGGGGATACGCAGTATTTT. This gives the protein CASSLNLGDTQYF. The chain links TRBV11-2 to TRBJ2-3; D gene unclear. The CDR3 is made up of 13 amino acids. Trimming pared 2 bases from V and 6 bases from J, leaving 9 bases between. Per the germline V gene, CDR1 is SGHAT and CDR2 is FQNNGV.